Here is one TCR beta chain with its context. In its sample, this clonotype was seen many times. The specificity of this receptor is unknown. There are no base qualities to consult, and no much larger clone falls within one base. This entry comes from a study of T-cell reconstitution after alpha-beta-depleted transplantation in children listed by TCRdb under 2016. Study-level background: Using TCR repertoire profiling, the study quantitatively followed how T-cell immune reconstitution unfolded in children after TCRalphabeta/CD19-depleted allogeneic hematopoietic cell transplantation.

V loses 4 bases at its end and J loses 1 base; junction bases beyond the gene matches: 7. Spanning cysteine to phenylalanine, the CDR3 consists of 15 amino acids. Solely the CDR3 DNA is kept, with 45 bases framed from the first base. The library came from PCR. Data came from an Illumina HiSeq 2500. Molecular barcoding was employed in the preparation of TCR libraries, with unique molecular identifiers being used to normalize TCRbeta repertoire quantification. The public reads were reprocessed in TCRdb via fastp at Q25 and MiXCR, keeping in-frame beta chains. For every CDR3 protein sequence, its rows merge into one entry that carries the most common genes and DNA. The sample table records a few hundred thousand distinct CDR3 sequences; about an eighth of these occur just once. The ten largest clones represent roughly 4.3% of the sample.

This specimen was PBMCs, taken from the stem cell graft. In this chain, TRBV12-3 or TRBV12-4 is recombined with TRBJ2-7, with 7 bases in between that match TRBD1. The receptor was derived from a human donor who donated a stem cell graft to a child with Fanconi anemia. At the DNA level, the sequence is TGTGCCAGCAGTTCTGACAGGGTGACTTCCTACGAGCAGTACTTC. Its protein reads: CASSSDRVTSYEQYF.